This T cell receptor beta chain was recorded in a study of Graves' ophthalmopathy and Graves' hyperthyroidism. Findings and caveats of the study: Most thyroid clonotypes with frequency above 0.001 were detected in blood too.

In regard to this clonotype: Its antigen remains unknown.

RNA served as the template for amplifying TCR beta CDR3 regions. HTBI primers were employed in first-round RT-PCR, then a second-round multiplex PCR followed. TCRdb reprocessed the multiplex PCR reads via MiXCR and lists one record per CDR3 protein. This table holds about 370,000 distinct CDR3 sequences, around 18% found once. This CDR3 has 13 residues. Germline V gene lookup returns CDR1 MNHNS and CDR2 SASEGT. Trimming removed 4 bases from V and 3 bases from J, with 9 bases in between. Moderate-to-severe activity, CAS ≥3, NOSPECS ≥4 and a duration under 3 months were seen in donors with ophthalmopathy.

This clonotype originated in a young woman with Graves' ophthalmopathy. The rearrangement uses TRBV6-1 and TRBJ1-1; D unclear. Sequenced material: peripheral blood. In DNA form, the CDR3 reads TGTGCCAGCAGTGGTAGGAGGGACACTGAAGCTTTCTTT. Its translation is CASSGRRDTEAFF.